A selection of T cell receptor beta chains follows, all from one sample in a study of T-cell reconstitution after alpha-beta-depleted transplantation in children. TCRdb reanalysed the PCR reads using MiXCR and keeps one entry per CDR3 protein. Among a few hundred thousand distinct CDR3 sequences, about 16% were seen once, and the ten largest hold 25% to 30%. The material was PBMCs, mostly from graft donor cells, obtained 360 days after TCRalphabeta/CD19-depleted stem cell transplant. The receptors come from a boy under two years old who had a stem cell transplant for Wiskott-Aldrich syndrome, so the T cells may come from the graft donor. Both conserved end residues are part of each CDR3. A D gene is named only where the DNA matches it firmly. Not every row has a clone size; where given, it reads once, few, many or a size class.

clone size,J gene,D gene,V gene,CDR3 protein,CDR3 DNA
NA,TRBJ1-2,NA,TRBV20-1,CSAARDGTNYGYTF,TGCAGTGCCGCTAGGGACGGAACTAACTATGGCTACACCTTC
many,TRBJ2-1,NA,TRBV12-3/TRBV12-4,CASSFRISEQFF,TGTGCCAGCAGTTTTCGGATTTCTGAGCAGTTCTTC
few,TRBJ2-7,NA,TRBV11-3,CASSRGQYYEQYF,TGTGCCAGCAGCCGAGGACAGTACTACGAGCAGTACTTC
NA,TRBJ2-2,NA,TRBV2,CASGARLSYTGELFF,TGTGCCAGCGGTGCGAGGCTCTCCTACACCGGGGAGCTGTTTTTT
few,TRBJ2-4,NA,TRBV5-5,CASSVRENIQYF,TGTGCCAGCAGCGTCAGGGAAAACATTCAGTACTTC
few,TRBJ2-2,NA,TRBV29-1,CSVGQRGYPGELFF,TGCAGCGTTGGACAGAGGGGGTATCCCGGGGAGCTGTTTTTT
NA,TRBJ2-1,NA,TRBV9,CASSRNNSYNEQFF,TGTGCCAGCAGCCGCAACAACTCCTACAATGAGCAGTTCTTC
few,TRBJ2-2,TRBD1,TRBV2,CASSEGGQFANTGELFF,TGTGCCAGCAGTGAAGGGGGACAGTTCGCGAACACCGGGGAGCTGTTTTTT
few,TRBJ2-1,NA,TRBV4-3,CASSQDMAKYNEQFF,TGCGCCAGCAGCCAAGATATGGCTAAGTACAATGAGCAGTTCTTC
NA,TRBJ2-1,TRBD2,TRBV12-3/TRBV12-4,CASSLERLAGGPRNEQFF,TGTGCCAGCAGTTTAGAAAGACTAGCGGGGGGGCCTAGGAATGAGCAGTTCTTC
NA,TRBJ1-1,NA,TRBV10-2,CASRPGRNTEAFF,TGCGCCAGCAGACCGGGACGGAACACTGAAGCTTTCTTT
NA,TRBJ2-7,NA,TRBV20-1,CSARALGGPTYEQYF,TGCAGTGCTAGGGCCCTTGGGGGGCCTACCTACGAGCAGTACTTC
few,TRBJ2-5,NA,TRBV18,CASSPDYSQETQYF,TGTGCCAGCTCACCAGATTACAGCCAAGAGACCCAGTACTTC
NA,TRBJ2-7,TRBD1,TRBV7-2,CASSSSTGGAGQYF,TGTGCCAGCAGCTCATCAACAGGGGGCGCAGGGCAGTACTTC
few,TRBJ2-7,NA,TRBV5-1,CASNPGGGEQYF,TGCGCCAGCAACCCAGGGGGGGGCGAGCAGTACTTC
few,TRBJ1-6,NA,TRBV12-3/TRBV12-4,CASSLASRANSPLHF,TGTGCCAGCAGTTTAGCGTCCAGGGCAAATTCACCCCTCCACTTT
NA,TRBJ2-2,TRBD1,TRBV24-1,CATSDFPTGSGELFF,TGTGCCACCAGTGATTTCCCGACAGGGTCCGGGGAGCTGTTTTTT
NA,TRBJ2-7,NA,TRBV2,CASRLAASYEQYF,TGTGCCAGCAGGTTAGCGGCTTCCTACGAGCAGTACTTC
many,TRBJ1-2,TRBD1,TRBV3-1,CASSPYRQGRGYGYTF,TGTGCCAGCAGCCCCTACCGACAGGGAAGGGGGTATGGCTACACCTTC